These 9 T cell receptor beta chains were sequenced from one sample in a study of PD-1 blockade in classical Hodgkin lymphoma. Time point defined: newly diagnosed, previously untreated cHL patient sample. Thawed PBMCs underwent magnetic negative selection to yield purified CD4+ T cells. The assay was immunoSEQ multiplex PCR, and TCRdb's table has in-frame clones only and misses some. The repertoire includes about 22,000 clones, roughly nine tenths of them detected once, and roughly 0.52% sits in the top ten. The specimen was CD4+ T cells from blood. The source is a human donor with classical Hodgkin lymphoma.

The V and J genes are TRBV9 and TRBJ2-2; 10 bases are shared with TRBD1. CDR3 size: 17 residues. CDR1 SGDLS and CDR2 YYNGEE come from the germline V gene. After removal of 0 bases from V and 4 bases from J, the junction contained 6 bases not matched to a gene. CDR3 sequence (DNA): TGTGCCAGCAGCGTAGGCGGACAGGGGGGTCGCACCGGGGAGCTGTTTTTT. This encodes CASSVGGQGGRTGELFF. The full variable domain, completed using reference TRBV9 and TRBJ2-2, is DSGVTQTPKHLITATGQRVTLRCSPRSGDLSVYWYQQSLDQGLQFLIQYYNGEERAKGNILERFSAQQFPDLHSELNLSSLELGDSALYFCASSVGGQGGRTGELFFGEGSRLTVL.

The chain has TRBV7-8 and TRBJ1-1; D perhaps matches TRBD1 (6 bases). This CDR3 spans 15 amino acids. CDR1 is SGHVS, CDR2 FQNEAQ, per germline. The V gene lost 5 bases and the J gene lost 7 bases, with 20 bases spanning the gap. The CDR3 DNA is TGTGCCAGCAGCCGAGGCGGGGGCGCAATCCTTGAAGCTTTCTTT. Residues: CASSRGGGAILEAFF.

The chain links TRBV2 to TRBJ2-5; no definite D call. The CDR3 contains 15 residues. The V gene lost 0 bases and the J gene lost 4 bases, with 12 bases spanning the gap. Germline V gene lookup returns CDR1 SNHLY and CDR2 FYNNEI. The CDR3 DNA reads TGTGCCAGCAGTGAAGCTCACGGACCCGGAGAGACCCAGTACTTC. Amino acid sequence: CASSEAHGPGETQYF.

CDR3: CASSPITSGVQETQYF. In DNA form, the CDR3 reads TGTGCCAGCTCACCAATCACTAGCGGGGTTCAAGAGACCCAGTACTTC. The chain couples TRBV18 to TRBJ2-5, with 10 bases aligning to TRBD2. This CDR3 is 16 amino acids long. The J segment lost 2 bases and the V segment lost 2 bases, leaving 5 bases of the junction unmatched. Germline CDR1 reads KGHSH; CDR2 reads LQKENI. The whole variable domain, remainder taken from reference TRBV18 and TRBJ2-5, is NAGVMQNPRHLVRRRGQEARLRCSPMKGHSHVYWYRQLPEEGLKFMVYLQKENIIDESGMPKERFSAEFPKEGPSILRIQQVVRGDSAAYFCASSPITSGVQETQYFGPGTRLLVL.

The genes are TRBV6-5 and TRBJ1-1; tentatively, D is TRBD1 (5 bases). CDR1 and CDR2 from the germline V gene are MNHEY and SVGAGI. This CDR3 comprises 13 residues. Trimming removed 7 bases from V and 2 bases from J, with 11 bases in between. The CDR3 region is CASTYRRNTEAFF. CDR3 DNA sequence: TGTGCCAGCACCTACAGGAGAAACACTGAAGCTTTCTTT.

The chain recombines TRBV12-5 with TRBJ2-2; 7 nucleotides align to TRBD1. CDR1 LGHNT and CDR2 FRNRAP come from the germline V gene. The CDR3 has 15 residues. J gave up 2 bases and V 1 base, and 1 base lay outside the gene matches. CDR3 nucleotides: TGTGCTAGTGGTTTGGGACAGGGTAACACCGGGGAGCTGTTTTTT. It yields the protein CASGLGQGNTGELFF.

This chain uses TRBV19 with TRBJ2-1; 8 bases are a match to TRBD2. The CDR3 runs to 14 residues. With V trimmed by 5 bases and J by 4 bases, 4 bases remained unmatched. Germline CDR1 LNHDA, CDR2 SQIVND (reference sequence). CDR3 protein: CASSGGGRYNEQFF. The DNA of the CDR3 is TGTGCCAGTAGTGGCGGGGGGAGGTACAATGAGCAGTTCTTC.

The CDR3 DNA sequence: TGTGCCAGCAGGCTCAGGGGGGGTACGTCAACGCAGTATTTT. Protein sequence: CASRLRGGTSTQYF. V gene TRBV6-1 combines with J gene TRBJ2-3; the D gene could be TRBD1 or TRBD2 (7 bases each). Trimming pared 6 bases from V and 9 bases from J, leaving 19 bases between. The CDR3 sequence is 14 residues long. Germline loops: CDR1 MNHNS, CDR2 SASEGT.

This clone showed up just a few times. The rearrangement links TRBV7-3 to TRBJ1-2; TRBD1 agrees at 9 bases. Germline CDR1 is SGHTA and CDR2 is FQGTGA. V gave up 0 bases and J gave up 1 base; unmatched junction bases: 6. The CDR3 loop spans 17 amino acids. The CDR3 coding sequence is TGTGCCAGCAGCTTAACGGGGCGGACAGGGGATAACTATGGCTACACCTTC. This gives the protein CASSLTGRTGDNYGYTF.